This T cell receptor beta chain was sequenced during a study of molecular identifiers for immune sequencing clone quantification. TCRdb used MiXCR to reprocess the PCR reads, holding one entry per CDR3 protein. Of under 600,000 distinct CDR3 sequences listed, about 22% are singletons. Every naive CD8 library was made from between roughly 17,000 and 1,100,000 sorted cells with 10%, 30% or 50% RNA. This clonotype has a count of ten or more. No antigen is known for it. CDR3 length equals 14 residues. The germline V gene encodes CDR1 MDHEN and CDR2 SYDVKM. The V and J ends lost 2 bases and 4 bases respectively, with 10 bases between them. The study's findings and limits: Should identical TCR molecules share a barcode, the sizes of highly expanded clones could be underestimated.

This receptor was obtained from a human donor in good health. Some libraries in this study had Jurkat cell RNA spiked in. Sequenced sample: naive CD8+ T cells from blood, with Jurkat cell RNA spiked in. Subset described: FACS-sorted CD8+CD4-CCR7+CD45RA+ naive T cells. The chain links TRBV28 to TRBJ2-3; possibly TRBD1 for D (6 bases). CDR3 protein: CASSLPGVSDTQYF. CDR3 bases: TGTGCCAGCAGTTTACCAGGGGTTTCAGATACGCAGTATTTT.